This entry concerns a single T cell receptor beta chain. Its specificity is unknown. This sample was taken from a study of shared clonotypes between healthy human individuals. The overall study: CD8 memory received one plate per donor, CD8 naive two, CD4 memory three and CD4 naive three. Study-level results: Around 5% was the fraction of naive CD4 clonotypes found shared across a handful of donors.

The V gene's germline CDR1 is SGDLS and CDR2 YYNGEE. This CDR3 has 16 residues. The germline V and J ends were trimmed by 6 bases and 2 bases, with 20 bases remaining between them. The authors ran the assay at deep level. Clones were read by immunoSEQ multiplex PCR, and TCRdb kept only the in-frame ones, dropping some. The sample holds some 1.5 million clones, more than 95% seen once. The source of this sequence is a man under 40 in good health. The chain couples TRBV9 to TRBJ1-1, with D unclear. Source material: naive CD4+ T cells sorted from blood. Subset of the sample: CD45RA+ positively selected. The chain's CDR3 is CASTPGAFETNTEAFF. DNA for the CDR3: TGTGCCAGCACGCCGGGCGCATTCGAGACCAACACTGAAGCTTTCTTT.